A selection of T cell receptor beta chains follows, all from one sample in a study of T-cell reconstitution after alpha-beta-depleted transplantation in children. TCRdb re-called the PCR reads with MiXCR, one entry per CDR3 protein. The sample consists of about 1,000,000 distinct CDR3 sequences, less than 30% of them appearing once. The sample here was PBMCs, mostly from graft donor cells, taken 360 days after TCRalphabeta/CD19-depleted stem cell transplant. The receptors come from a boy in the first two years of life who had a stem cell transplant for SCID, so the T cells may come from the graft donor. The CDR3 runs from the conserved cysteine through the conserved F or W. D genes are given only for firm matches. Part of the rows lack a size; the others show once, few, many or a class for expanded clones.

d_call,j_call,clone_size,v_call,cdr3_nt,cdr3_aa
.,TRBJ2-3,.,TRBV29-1,TGCAGCGTTGCTGGGGGCTCAGATACGCAGTATTTT,CSVAGGSDTQYF
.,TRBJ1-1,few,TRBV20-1,TGCAGTGCTAGAGCTGCGGAGCGGACCACTGAAGCTTTCTTT,CSARAAERTTEAFF
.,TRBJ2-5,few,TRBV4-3,TGCGCCAGCAGCCAAATTGAGGGAGAGACCCAGTACTTC,CASSQIEGETQYF
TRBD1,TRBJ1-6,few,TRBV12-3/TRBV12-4,TGTGCCAGTGGACAGGGGGCGAATTCACCCCTCCACTTT,CASGQGANSPLHF
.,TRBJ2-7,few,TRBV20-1,TGCAGTGCTAGGAGCCGGGACCGCCACTCCTACGAGCAGTACTTC,CSARSRDRHSYEQYF
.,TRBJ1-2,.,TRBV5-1,TGCGCCAGCAGCTTGGTCTCCCTCGACTATGGCTACACCTTC,CASSLVSLDYGYTF
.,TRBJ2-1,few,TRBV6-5,TGTGCCAGCAGTTCGACACAGGGGGGGCGTGAGCAGTTCTTC,CASSSTQGGREQFF
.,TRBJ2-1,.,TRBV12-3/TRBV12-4,TGTGCCAGCAGTTTCTCGACGGCTAACAATGAGCAGTTCTTC,CASSFSTANNEQFF
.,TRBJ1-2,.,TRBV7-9,TGTGCCAGCAGCTTAGCGCCGGATAACTATGGCTACACCTTC,CASSLAPDNYGYTF
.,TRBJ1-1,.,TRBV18,TGTGCCAGCTCACCCACCCTACTAGTGAACACTGAAGCTTTCTTT,CASSPTLLVNTEAFF
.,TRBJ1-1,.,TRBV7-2,TGTGCCAGCAGGAAGCGTACCGACACTGAAGCTTTCTTT,CASRKRTDTEAFF
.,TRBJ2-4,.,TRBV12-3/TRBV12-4,TGTGCCAGCAGTTTAGGCGGCAGGTGGTTAGCCAAAAACATTCAGTACTTC,CASSLGGRWLAKNIQYF
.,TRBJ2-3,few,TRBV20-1,TGCAGTGCTGTCGACTATGGGAGCACAGATACGCAGTATTTT,CSAVDYGSTDTQYF
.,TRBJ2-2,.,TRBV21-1,TGTGCCAGCGTCTCCGGGACTCCTTACACCGGGGAGCTGTTTTTT,CASVSGTPYTGELFF
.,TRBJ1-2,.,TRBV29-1,TGCAGCGTTGTGGCAGGGGATTTGGGCTACACCTTC,CSVVAGDLGYTF
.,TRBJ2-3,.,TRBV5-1,TGCGCCAGCGGGGTGGGGAGCACAGATACGCAGTATTTT,CASGVGSTDTQYF
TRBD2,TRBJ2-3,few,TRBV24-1,TGTGCCACCGCTTATGGACTAGCGGCAGATACGCAGTATTTT,CATAYGLAADTQYF
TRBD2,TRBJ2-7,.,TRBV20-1,TGCAGTGCGAAGAAGGCCGGGACTAGCGGGGGCCCTTTAGCCGAGCAGTACTTC,CSAKKAGTSGGPLAEQYF
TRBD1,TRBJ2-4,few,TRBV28,TGTGCCAGCAGTCCGGGACAGATAGCCAAAAACATTCAGTACTTC,CASSPGQIAKNIQYF
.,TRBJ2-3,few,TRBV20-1,TGCAGTGCACCGACCGGGGGTGGCACAGATACGCAGTATTTT,CSAPTGGGTDTQYF
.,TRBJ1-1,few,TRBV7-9,TGTGCCAGCAGACGGACACAGAACACTGAAGCTTTCTTT,CASRRTQNTEAFF
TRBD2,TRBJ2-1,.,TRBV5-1,TGCGCCAGCAGCTTGGTTTTGGCTAGCGGGGGAGGCTTGGCTGTCAATGAGCAGTTCTTC,CASSLVLASGGGLAVNEQFF
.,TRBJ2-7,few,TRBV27,TGTGCCAGCAGTTTATTAGGCAGGGTGGGGTACGAGCAGTACTTC,CASSLLGRVGYEQYF
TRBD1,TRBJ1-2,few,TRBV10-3,TGTGCCATCAGGCCAGGACAGGGGAAACCCTATGGCTACACCTTC,CAIRPGQGKPYGYTF
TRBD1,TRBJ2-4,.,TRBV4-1,TGCGCCAGCACCCGTGGGACAGCTGATGGGAACATTCAGTACTTC,CASTRGTADGNIQYF
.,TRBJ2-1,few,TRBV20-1,TGCAGTGCTAGCCCATTACAGAAGCAGTTCTTC,CSASPLQKQFF
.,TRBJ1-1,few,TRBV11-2,TGTGCCAGCAGCTCACATCCCGCCACGTTCTACACTGAAGCTTTCTTT,CASSSHPATFYTEAFF
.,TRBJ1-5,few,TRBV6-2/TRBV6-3,TGTGCCAGCAGTTACGGGCAGGGTCAGCCCCAGCATTTT,CASSYGQGQPQHF
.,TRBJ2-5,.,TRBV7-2,TGTGCCAGCAGCTGGTGGGGGGAAGAGACCCAGTACTTC,CASSWWGEETQYF
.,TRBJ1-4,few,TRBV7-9,TGTGCCAGCAGCTTAGCGTTGGTTTCTGAAAAACTGTTTTTT,CASSLALVSEKLFF
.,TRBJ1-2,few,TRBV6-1,TGTGCCAGCAGAATAGAGGGGGGATATGGCTACACCTTC,CASRIEGGYGYTF
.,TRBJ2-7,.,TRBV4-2,TGTGCCAGCAGCCAAGGTCAGCGGGCCTACGAGCAGTACTTC,CASSQGQRAYEQYF
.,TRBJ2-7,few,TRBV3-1,TGTGCCAGCACCCCAGGGGGGACCTACGAGCAGTACTTC,CASTPGGTYEQYF
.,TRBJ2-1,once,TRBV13,TGTGCCAGCAGCTTAGCAGGCCCAGGGGAGAGGAATGAGCAGTTCTTC,CASSLAGPGERNEQFF
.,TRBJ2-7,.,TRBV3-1,TGTGCCAGCAGCCACTTTCGTTGGGTCTACGAGCAGTACTTC,CASSHFRWVYEQYF
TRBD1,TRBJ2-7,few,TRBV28,TGTGCCAGCAGTTCAGGGACAGTTTCTGCCTACGAGCAGTACTTC,CASSSGTVSAYEQYF
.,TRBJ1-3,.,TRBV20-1,TGCAGTGCTAGCGTGCCTTCTGGAAACACCATATATTTT,CSASVPSGNTIYF
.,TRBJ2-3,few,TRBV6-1,TGTGCCAGCAGTGACGCGGTGTACACAGATACGCAGTATTTT,CASSDAVYTDTQYF
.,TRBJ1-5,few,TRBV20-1,TGCAGTGCTAGGCTTCAGGTCGATAGCAATCAGCCCCAGCATTTT,CSARLQVDSNQPQHF
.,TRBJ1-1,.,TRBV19,TGTGCCAGTAGCCGACCGGTGGAGCGAACTGAAGCTTTCTTT,CASSRPVERTEAFF
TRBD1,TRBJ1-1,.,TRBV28,TGTGCCAGCAGTCAGGGACAGTCTGAAGCTTTCTTT,CASSQGQSEAFF
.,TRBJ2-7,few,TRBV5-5,TGTGCCAGCAGCTTTTACCGGGACACATACGAGCAGTACTTC,CASSFYRDTYEQYF
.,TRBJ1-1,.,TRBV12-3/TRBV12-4,TGTGCCAGCAGTTTAGCGGCAGGGTGGACTGAAGCTTTCTTT,CASSLAAGWTEAFF
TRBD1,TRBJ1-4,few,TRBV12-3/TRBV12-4,TGTGCCAGCAGCTGGGACAGGGCCGCAGAAAAACTGTTTTTT,CASSWDRAAEKLFF
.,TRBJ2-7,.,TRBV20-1,TGCAGTGCTAGAGATCCCAGGTACCACTCCTACGAGCAGTACTTC,CSARDPRYHSYEQYF
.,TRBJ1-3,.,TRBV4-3,TGCGCCAGCAGCCAAGCACGGGGATGGAGTGGAAACACCATATATTTT,CASSQARGWSGNTIYF
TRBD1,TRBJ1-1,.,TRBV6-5,TGTGCCAGCAGTTACCTTACAGGGGCTGAAGCTTTCTTT,CASSYLTGAEAFF
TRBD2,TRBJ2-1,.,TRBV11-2,TGTGCCAGCAGCTTAGGTAGCGGGGGACCAATTTCCTCCTACAATGAGCAGTTCTTC,CASSLGSGGPISSYNEQFF
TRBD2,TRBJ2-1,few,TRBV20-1,TGCAGTGCTCGACTAGCGGGGGCCCAAAACTACAATGAGCAGTTCTTC,CSARLAGAQNYNEQFF
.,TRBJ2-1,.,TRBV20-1,TGCAGTGCTAGATGGCCACTTTACAATGAGCAGTTCTTC,CSARWPLYNEQFF
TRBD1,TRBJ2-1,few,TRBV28,TGTGCCAGCAGGGTGGGGACAGGGAATGAGCAGTTCTTC,CASRVGTGNEQFF
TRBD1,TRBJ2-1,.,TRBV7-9,TGTGCCAGCAGCTGGATTTCCGGGACAGCCTACAATGAGCAGTTCTTC,CASSWISGTAYNEQFF